This T cell receptor beta chain was recorded in a study of shared clonotypes between healthy human individuals. Assay used: immunoSEQ multiplex PCR; TCRdb lists only in-frame clones, some missing. The sample has around 1.9 million clones, roughly 91% seen once. V lost 2 bases, J lost 2 bases, and 6 bases stayed unmatched. Looked up from germline, CDR1 is MDHEN and CDR2 is SYDVKM. The CDR3 consists of 15 residues. As defined, naive CD8 cells were CD45RO-negative and positively selected for CCR7, with terminally differentiated effector memory CD45RA+ cells excluded. This clone was seen once. The chain has TRBV28 and TRBJ2-7, with 7 bases aligning to TRBD2. The sequence came from a man between 18 and 35 years old in good health. Some clones in this sample may be carry-over from other donors' samples. Sequenced material: naive CD8+ T cells from PBMCs. The DNA for the CDR3 is TGTGCCAGCAGTTTACTAGCGGAACATGCCTACGAGCAGTACTTC. Translation: CASSLLAEHAYEQYF.